The source of this T cell receptor (beta chain) is a study of OX40 agonist ivuxolimab in advanced cancers. Study context: Partial responses occurred in three patients (one hepatocellular carcinoma, two cutaneous melanoma).

The assay was immunoSEQ multiplex PCR, and TCRdb's table has in-frame clones only and misses some. The profile shows tens of thousands of clones, about 80% of them singletons. The CDR3 extends over 15 amino acids. V was shortened by 0 bases and J by 8 bases, with 12 bases between the two germline ends. Per germline, CDR1 SGDLS and CDR2 YYNGEE. Source: CD4+ or CD8+ T cells sorted from blood, taken in a trial of the OX40 agonist ivuxolimab. This sequence joins TRBV9 and TRBJ1-6; no clear D. The TCR was taken from an adult with an advanced solid tumor such as melanoma, head and neck, liver or kidney cancer. CDR3 amino acids: CASSVVGGSDSPLHF. The CDR3 coding sequence is TGTGCCAGCAGCGTAGTCGGAGGGTCCGATTCACCCCTCCACTTT.